This TCR beta chain appears in the sequencing data of a study of shared clonotypes between healthy human individuals. In the case of this clone: This sample includes further DNA sequences coding for the same CDR3.

The germline V gene encodes CDR1 SGHRS and CDR2 YFSETQ. CDR3 size: 15 residues. The trim removed 4 bases at V and 4 bases at J, leaving 3 bases unmatched. The data were produced by immunoSEQ multiplex PCR, yet TCRdb's version contains in-frame clones alone and is incomplete. This repertoire shows 2 million to 2.5 million clones, approximately 95% found once; its top ten account for about 0.41%. The sequencing sample was made of naive CD4+ T cells from PBMCs. Subset described: CD45RA+ positively selected. The chain recombines TRBV5-1 with TRBJ2-1, with 12 bases that match TRBD2. The receptor was derived from a man aged 18 to 29 in good health. Some clones in this sample may be carry-over from other donors' samples. CDR3 in amino acids: CASSEGLAGYNEQFF. The CDR3 bases are TGCGCCAGCAGCGAGGGACTAGCGGGTTACAATGAGCAGTTCTTC.